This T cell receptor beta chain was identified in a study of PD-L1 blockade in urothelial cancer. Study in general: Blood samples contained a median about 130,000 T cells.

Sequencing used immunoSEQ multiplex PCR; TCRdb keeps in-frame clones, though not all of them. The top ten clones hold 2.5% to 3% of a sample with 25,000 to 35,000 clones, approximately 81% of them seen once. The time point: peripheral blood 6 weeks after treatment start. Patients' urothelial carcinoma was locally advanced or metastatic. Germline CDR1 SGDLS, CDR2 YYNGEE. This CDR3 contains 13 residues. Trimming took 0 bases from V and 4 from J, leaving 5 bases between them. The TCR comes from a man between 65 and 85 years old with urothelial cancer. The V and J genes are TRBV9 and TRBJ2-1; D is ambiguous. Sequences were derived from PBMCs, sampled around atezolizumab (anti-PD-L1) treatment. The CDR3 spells CASSVGQYNEQFF. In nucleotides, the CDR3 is TGTGCCAGCAGCGTAGGGCAGTACAATGAGCAGTTCTTC.